Listed here is a single T cell receptor (beta chain). The antigen is undetermined. The PCR contained 60 Vbeta and 13 Jbeta primers. Clones were sequenced by immunoSEQ multiplex PCR, and TCRdb holds only the in-frame ones, with some missing. The data hold about 130,000 clones, with about 82% observed a single time. The data belong to a study of cytomegalovirus exposure and HLA in healthy donors. The study, taken as a whole, reports: Later analysis showed most CMV-associated TCR beta chains appearing HLA-restricted.

The source material was PBMCs. This receptor was taken from a boy aged 10-17 years in good health and CMV-seronegative.

This chain's CDR3 is CASSSPGTDNQPQHF. The CDR3 bases are TGTGCCAGCAGCTCACCCGGGACAGATAATCAGCCCCAGCATTTT. The genes are TRBV7-9 and TRBJ1-5, with TRBD1 matching 7 bases. The trim removed 4 bases at V and 4 bases at J, leaving 7 bases unmatched. Germline lookup yields CDR1 SEHNR and CDR2 FQNEAQ (reference sequence). This CDR3 comprises 15 residues.